The next 22 T cell receptor beta chains were all read from a single sample in a study of neoadjuvant nivolumab and ipilimumab in lung cancer. Clones were sequenced by immunoSEQ multiplex PCR, and TCRdb holds only the in-frame ones, with some missing. The sample has 20,000 to 25,000 clones; around 82% are singletons. The starting material was peripheral blood, obtained before neoadjuvant nivolumab, alone or with ipilimumab. These receptors all come from an adult with non-small cell lung cancer.

The rearrangement links TRBV28 to TRBJ2-7; 7 bases map to TRBD1. Trimming at V came to 6 bases and at J to 0 bases, leaving 8 bases not matched to a gene. The CDR3 spans 15 residues. Germline-derived CDR1 and CDR2 are MDHEN and SYDVKM. CDR3 coding DNA: TGTGCCAGCAGCCTAATCGGACAGGTCTCCTACGAGCAGTACTTC. This codes for CASSLIGQVSYEQYF.

CDR3 nucleotides: TGTGCCAGCAGCTTCCTGGGGAACACCGGGGAGCTGTTTTTT. This encodes CASSFLGNTGELFF. This chain links TRBV5-5 with TRBJ2-2; the D is unclear. The CDR3 sequence is 14 residues long. Trimming stripped 2 bases from V and 1 base from J, with 6 bases between. The V gene's germline CDR1 is SGHKS and CDR2 YYEKEE (reference sequence). Drawing the rest from reference TRBV5-5 and TRBJ2-2, the complete variable domain is DAGVTQSPTHLIKTRGQQVTLRCSPISGHKSVSWYQQVLGQGPQFIFQYYEKEERGRGNFPDRFSARQFPNYSSELNVNALLLGDSALYLCASSFLGNTGELFFGEGSRLTVL.

The chain recombines TRBV5-4 with TRBJ2-2; D is ambiguous. Trimming pared 0 bases from V and 1 base from J, leaving 10 bases between. Germline V gives CDR1 SGHNT, CDR2 YYREEE (reference sequence). The CDR3 runs 16 residues. The CDR3 region is CASSLGGSLNTGELFF. Written as DNA, the CDR3 is TGTGCCAGCAGCTTGGGGGGTAGCTTGAACACCGGGGAGCTGTTTTTT.

V and J are TRBV6-1 and TRBJ1-3, with 11 bases aligning to TRBD1. Germline lookup yields CDR1 MNHNS and CDR2 SASEGT. The CDR3 is 15 amino acids. The ends lost 7 bases at V and 4 bases at J; junction bases unmatched: 6. The CDR3 bases are TGTGCCAGCACAAACGGACAGGGGGCGGGAAACACCATATATTTT. Protein: CASTNGQGAGNTIYF.

V gene TRBV28 combines with J gene TRBJ2-3, with TRBD1 matching over 9 bases. V lost 6 bases, J lost 3 bases, and 10 bases stayed unmatched. The CDR3 extends over 16 amino acids. Germline CDR1 and CDR2: MDHEN and SYDVKM. CDR3 coding DNA: TGTGCCAGCAGAACTCCCTCGGGACAGGGAACAGATACGCAGTATTTT. As protein: CASRTPSGQGTDTQYF. Using reference TRBV28 and TRBJ2-3 for the parts outside the CDR3, the full variable domain is DVKVTQSSRYLVKRTGEKVFLECVQDMDHENMFWYRQDPGLGLRLIYFSYDVKMKEKGDIPEGYSVSREKKERFSLILESASTNQTSMYLCASRTPSGQGTDTQYFGPGTRLTVL.

The DNA of the CDR3 is TGTGCCAGCAGCCCGGGACTGTCTCTCGAGCAGTACTTC. Its translation is CASSPGLSLEQYF. V is TRBV11-2 and J is TRBJ2-7, with a weak D call TRBD2 (6 bases). CDR1 and CDR2 from the germline V gene are SGHAT and FQNNGV. The CDR3 sequence is 13 residues long. V was pared by 5 bases and J by 6 bases, with 14 bases between.

J is TRBJ2-5 and V is TRBV15; the match to TRBD2 covers 9 bases. V gave up 8 bases and J gave up 5 bases; unmatched junction bases: 9. This CDR3 spans 14 amino acids. Germline loops: CDR1 LNHNV, CDR2 YYDKDF (reference sequence). In nucleotides, the CDR3 is TGTGCCACCCAGAGGCGGGAGGGCCAGGAGACCCAGTACTTC. Translation gives CATQRREGQETQYF.

This clone appeared once. A read error may account for a junction end that differs from germline. V and J are TRBV11-2 and TRBJ1-1; D possibly corresponds to TRBD1 (5 bases). Germline V gene lookup returns CDR1 SGHAT and CDR2 FQNNGV. The CDR3 has 14 residues. The CDR3, as DNA: TGTGCCCGCAGCTCGGTTAGTGGGGGCACTGAAGCTTTCTTT. It codes for CARSSVSGGTEAFF.

This chain uses TRBV1 with TRBJ1-1; TRBD1, as called in the table, went unchecked against the DNA. TRBV1 is given as a pseudogene. The CDR3 runs 14 residues. The CDR3 DNA reads TGCACCAGCAGCCATGCGGACAAGAACACTGAAGCTTTCTTT. It specifies CTSSHADKNTEAFF.

This clone was counted only a few times. This chain connects TRBV19 to TRBJ1-2; the match to TRBD1 covers 9 bases. CDR1 and CDR2 from the germline V gene are LNHDA and SQIVND (reference sequence). V trimming: 7 bases; J trimming: 7 bases; junction bases outside the gene matches: 7. The CDR3 length is 13 residues. The CDR3 bases are TGTGCCAGTAACAACAGGGGGCCTGGTGGCTACACCTTC. This gives the protein CASNNRGPGGYTF.

The sample holds one count of this clone. V usage is TRBV5-4 and J usage is TRBJ2-1; tentatively, D is TRBD2 (6 bases). The germline V gene has CDR1 SGHNT and CDR2 YYREEE (reference sequence). CDR3 length equals 13 residues. Trimming removed 2 bases at V and 13 bases at J, with 16 bases between. The CDR3 region has the DNA TGTGCCAGCAGCTTAACTAGCACCTTGGAACAGTTCTTC. This codes for CASSLTSTLEQFF.

The chain uses TRBV7-9 and TRBJ1-1; D call uncertain. The CDR3 has 14 residues. The germline CDR1 and CDR2 sequences are SEHNR and FQNEAQ (reference sequence). With 5 bases removed from V and 5 bases from J, the gap between germline ends came to 15 bases. The CDR3 sequence: CASSIGPGRTEAFF. In DNA form, the CDR3 reads TGTGCCAGCAGCATTGGACCCGGCCGGACTGAAGCTTTCTTT. Full variable domain (outside the CDR3, taken from reference TRBV7-9 and TRBJ1-1): DTGVSQNPRHKITKRGQNVTFRCDPISEHNRLYWYRQTLGQGPEFLTYFQNEAQLEKSRLLSDRFSAERPKGSFSTLEIQRTEQGDSAMYLCASSIGPGRTEAFFGQGTRLTVV.

This clone occurred once. The chain links TRBV11-2 to TRBJ2-3, with TRBD2 matching 8 bases. Trimming removed 5 bases from V and 4 bases from J; junction bases left unmatched: 8. Germline V lookup: CDR1 SGHAT, CDR2 FQNNGV. The CDR3 covers 15 residues. The CDR3 sequence: CASSRSGSVADTQYF. The CDR3 nucleotides read TGTGCCAGCAGCCGAAGCGGGAGTGTGGCAGATACGCAGTATTTT.

The V gene is TRBV29-1, the J gene TRBJ1-1, with D possibly being TRBD1 (6 bases). The CDR3 contains 13 residues. Germline CDR1 and CDR2: SQVTM and ANQGSEA. Between the trimmed V and J ends, which lost 3 bases and 4 bases, there was a span of 12 bases. The CDR3 sequence is CSVDQGSATEAFF. For the CDR3, the DNA is TGCAGCGTTGACCAGGGGTCGGCCACTGAAGCTTTCTTT.

The chain recombines TRBV5-1 with TRBJ2-3, with unresolved D. V was clipped by 5 bases and J by 0 bases, with 7 bases between them. CDR1 is SGHRS, CDR2 YFSETQ, per germline. The CDR3 consists of 13 residues. The CDR3 coding sequence is TGCGCCAGCAGAAGGGATAGCACAGATACGCAGTATTTT. Encoded protein: CASRRDSTDTQYF. Full variable domain (rest looked up from reference TRBV5-1 and TRBJ2-3): KAGVTQTPRYLIKTRGQQVTLSCSPISGHRSVSWYQQTPGQGLQFLFEYFSETQRNKGNFPGRFSGRQFSNSRSEMNVSTLELGDSALYLCASRRDSTDTQYFGPGTRLTVL.

The genes are TRBV4-1 and TRBJ2-7; 8 nucleotides agree with TRBD1. CDR3 length: 19 amino acids. The J segment lost 3 bases and the V segment lost 0 bases, leaving 16 bases of the junction unmatched. Per the germline V gene, CDR1 is MGHRA and CDR2 is YSYEKL. The chain's CDR3 is CASSQEFRRGLAKVYEQYF. In DNA, the CDR3 is TGCGCCAGCAGCCAAGAGTTTCGCAGGGGGCTCGCAAAGGTCTACGAGCAGTACTTC.

This clone appeared a single time. Other nucleotide sequences from this sample produce the same CDR3. V is TRBV6-1 and J is TRBJ1-1, with unresolved D. With 2 bases removed from V and 6 bases from J, the gap between germline ends came to 10 bases. This CDR3 region has 13 residues. Germline V CDR1 and CDR2: MNHNS, SASEGT. The CDR3 DNA follows: TGTGCCAGCAGTGAATTACGCAGGTCTGAAGCTTTCTTT. Protein sequence: CASSELRRSEAFF.

V is TRBV11-1 and J is TRBJ2-6, with D perhaps being TRBD1 or TRBD2 (6 bases each). From germline, CDR1 is SGHAT and CDR2 FQDESV (reference sequence). With 3 bases removed from V and 14 bases from J, the gap between germline ends came to 20 bases. The CDR3 is 15 residues long. The CDR3 sequence: CASSFDGGQNRFLTF. DNA of the CDR3: TGTGCCAGCAGCTTTGATGGGGGGCAAAACAGGTTCCTGACTTTC.

This sequence joins TRBV6-1 and TRBJ1-1; TRBD1 might be the D (6 bases). The CDR3 loop spans 14 amino acids. Germline V gene data show CDR1 as MNHNS and CDR2 as SASEGT. Trimming left V 8 bases short and J 4 bases short, with 17 bases between. This CDR3 is CASGPGAGTTEAFF. The CDR3 nucleotides are TGTGCCAGCGGTCCAGGGGCCGGGACCACTGAAGCTTTCTTT.

The J gene is TRBJ2-7, the V gene TRBV6-1, with TRBD2 as a possible D gene (6 bases). CDR1 MNHNS and CDR2 SASEGT come from the germline V gene. This CDR3 region has 14 residues. Deletions cut 6 bases from V and 3 bases from J, with 15 bases between. CDR3 amino acids: CASRWGDQYYEQYF. The CDR3 nucleotides read TGTGCCAGCAGGTGGGGGGACCAGTACTACGAGCAGTACTTC.

V is TRBV19 and J is TRBJ1-2; 8 bases agree with TRBD1. V trimming: 7 bases; J trimming: 2 bases; junction bases outside the gene matches: 12. Looked up from germline, CDR1 is LNHDA and CDR2 is SQIVND (reference sequence). This CDR3 spans 16 amino acids. In DNA form, the CDR3 reads TGTGCCAGTAAGGGAACCGGGACAGGACTAAACTATGGCTACACCTTC. This encodes CASKGTGTGLNYGYTF.

The V call is TRBV6-6, the J call TRBJ1-3; D is perhaps TRBD1 (6 bases). CDR3 size: 14 residues. Germline V lookup: CDR1 MNHNY, CDR2 SVGAGI (reference sequence). V gave up 5 bases and J gave up 4 bases, with 12 bases separating them. As DNA, the CDR3 is TGTGCCAGCAGTGACACAGGGTTAGGAAACACCATATATTTT. It translates to CASSDTGLGNTIYF.